This TCR beta chain was recovered during a study of technical replicates of blood from a few donors. V lost 4 bases to trimming and J lost 4 bases; unmatched junction nucleotides: 13. CDR1 and CDR2 (germline): SGHVT, SQSDAQ. The CDR3 is made up of 16 amino acids. Measured with immunoSEQ multiplex PCR; TCRdb has only the in-frame clones, and not every one. The sample records some 13,000 clones, 84% being singletons. The origin of this receptor is a human donor in good health. Material for sequencing was PBMCs. The chain employs TRBV7-4 and TRBJ2-7; 7 bases align to TRBD1. The CDR3 sequence is CASSSTGTESIYEQYF. CDR3 sequence (DNA): TGTGCCAGCAGCTCTACAGGGACAGAGTCGATTTACGAGCAGTACTTC.